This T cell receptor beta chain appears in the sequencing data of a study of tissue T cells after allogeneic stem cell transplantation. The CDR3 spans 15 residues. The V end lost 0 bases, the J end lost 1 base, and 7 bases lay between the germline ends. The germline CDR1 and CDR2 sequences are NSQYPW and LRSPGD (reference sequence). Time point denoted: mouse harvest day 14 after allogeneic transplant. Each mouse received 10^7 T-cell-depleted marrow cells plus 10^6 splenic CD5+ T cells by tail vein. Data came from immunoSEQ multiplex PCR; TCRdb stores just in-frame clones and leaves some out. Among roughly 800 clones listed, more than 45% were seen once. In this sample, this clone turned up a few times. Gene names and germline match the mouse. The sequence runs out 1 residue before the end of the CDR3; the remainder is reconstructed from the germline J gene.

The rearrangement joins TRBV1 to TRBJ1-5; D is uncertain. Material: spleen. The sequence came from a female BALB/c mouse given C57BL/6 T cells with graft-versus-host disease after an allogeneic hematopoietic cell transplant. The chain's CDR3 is CTCSADHKNNQAPLF. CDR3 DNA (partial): TGCACCTGCAGTGCAGATCACAAAAACAACCAGGCTCCGCTT.